These 5 T cell receptor beta chains were all obtained from the same sample, sequenced in a study of cytotoxic CD8 clonotypes in ibrutinib-treated CLL. Profiling relied on immunoSEQ multiplex PCR, and the TCRdb table lists in-frame clones only, not all of them. The sample includes 17,000 or so clones, about 64% of them seen just once. The source material was PBMCs, sampled after 12 months of ibrutinib treatment. Receptors originate from a human donor with chronic lymphocytic leukemia.

The DNA of the CDR3 is TGCGCCAGCAGCCCCAGGGAGTTCAGGAGTGAGCAGTTCTTC. It translates to CASSPREFRSEQFF. The gene calls are TRBV5-1 and TRBJ2-1, with D perhaps given as TRBD1 or TRBD2 (5 bases each). The germline gives CDR1 SGHRS, CDR2 YFSETQ. The CDR3 spans 14 residues. Trimming took off 4 bases at V and 9 bases at J, with 17 bases between the two ends.

The V call is TRBV25-1, the J call TRBJ1-2, with TRBD1 as a possible D gene (5 bases). Trimming took 5 bases from V and 7 from J, leaving 17 bases between them. The CDR3 extends over 14 amino acids. Germline V lookup: CDR1 MGHDK, CDR2 SYGVNS. CDR3 sequence (DNA): TGTGCCAGCAGTATTGGGGCCTGGCAAGGTGGCTACACCTTC. Amino acid sequence: CASSIGAWQGGYTF.

The chain has TRBV28 and TRBJ2-3; no clear D gene. The germline gives CDR1 MDHEN, CDR2 SYDVKM. This CDR3 contains 14 residues. V was clipped by 2 bases and J by 0 bases, with 6 bases between them. CDR3 in amino acids: CASSLNASTDTQYF. Here the CDR3 DNA reads TGTGCCAGCAGTTTAAACGCTAGCACAGATACGCAGTATTTT.

The chain carries TRBV6-5 and TRBJ2-3, with D unresolved. The CDR3 runs 15 residues. Per germline, CDR1 MNHEY and CDR2 SVGAGI. Trimming shortened V by 6 bases and J by 0 bases, and 13 bases separated the two germline ends. The CDR3 protein is CASRPQATSTDTQYF. The DNA for the CDR3 is TGTGCCAGCAGACCCCAGGCTACTAGCACAGATACGCAGTATTTT.

Comment on this clone: The junction differs from germline at one of its ends, possibly a read error. The chain couples TRBV11-2 to TRBJ2-5, with D maybe TRBD2 (5 bases). The CDR3 runs 15 residues. Germline CDR1 SGHAT, CDR2 FQNNGV. CDR3 sequence: CASSLDGRVQGTQYF. CDR3 bases: TGTGCCAGCAGCTTAGATGGGCGGGTCCAAGGGACCCAGTACTTC.